One sample yielded the 13 T cell receptor beta chains listed below, sequenced in a study of cytomegalovirus exposure and HLA in healthy donors. Vbeta (60) and Jbeta (13) primers were used in the PCR. The protocol was immunoSEQ multiplex PCR, while the TCRdb copy is restricted to in-frame clones and leaves out a portion. The sample consists of some 180,000 clones, more than 75% of them appearing once. Sample: PBMCs. The receptors come from a woman in her thirties in good health and CMV-seropositive.

In its sample, this clone was seen a few times. This rearrangement joins TRBV10-3 to TRBJ2-1, with TRBD2 matching over 9 bases. V shed 2 bases and J 11 bases; nucleotides not matched to a gene: 7. Germline V gene sequence: CDR1 ENHRY, CDR2 SYGVKD. This CDR3 is 14 amino acids long. The CDR3 DNA reads as TGTGCCATCAGTGAGCTAGCGGGAAGGGGAAAGCAGTTCTTC. Its translation: CAISELAGRGKQFF.

The chain couples TRBV30 to TRBJ2-7; 7 nucleotides line up with TRBD1. Trimming took 8 bases from V and 0 from J; bases not matched to a gene: 13. The V gene's germline CDR1 is GTSNPN and CDR2 SVGIG (reference sequence). This CDR3 has 15 residues. CDR3 region: CAGHRGSSSSYEQYF. CDR3 in DNA: TGTGCCGGCCACAGGGGCTCCTCTAGCTCCTACGAGCAGTACTTC. The full variable domain, in which reference TRBV30 and TRBJ2-7 provide the parts outside the CDR3, is SQTIHQWPATLVQPVGSPLSLECTVEGTSNPNLYWYRQAAGRGLQLLFYSVGIGQISSEVPQNLSASRPQDRQFILSSKKLLLSDSGFYLCAGHRGSSSSYEQYFGPGTRLTVT.

This chain's CDR3 is CASSDDRSRLNQPQHF. As DNA, the CDR3 is TGTGCCAGCAGCGACGACAGAAGTAGACTTAATCAGCCCCAGCATTTT. The rearrangement joins TRBV7-8 to TRBJ1-5; a possible D gene is TRBD1 (5 bases). The germline V and J ends were trimmed by 5 bases and 4 bases, with 18 bases remaining between them. CDR1 and CDR2 from the germline V gene are SGHVS and FQNEAQ. The CDR3 covers 16 residues.

The chain combines TRBV15 with TRBJ2-2; 13 nucleotides agree with TRBD2. The CDR3 has 18 amino acids. V dropped 1 base and J dropped 6; count of bases not matched to a gene: 8. Germline V gene data show CDR1 as LNHNV and CDR2 as YYDKDF (reference sequence). CDR3 bases: TGTGCCACCAGCAGAGCTACCGGGACTAGCGGGGAAGCCGGGGAGCTGTTTTTT. It is translated as CATSRATGTSGEAGELFF.

This clone was counted a single time. CDR3 nucleotides: TGTGCTAGTGGCCTCGGGGGGAGGCCATCCTACGAGCAGTACTTC. This codes for CASGLGGRPSYEQYF. The chain recombines TRBV12-5 with TRBJ2-7, with 7 bases matching TRBD2. Germline-derived CDR1 and CDR2 are LGHNT and FRNRAP. CDR3 length equals 15 residues. After removal of 6 bases from V and 1 base from J, the junction contained 9 bases not matched to a gene.

The CDR3 sequence: CASSQRGGDGNTIYF. CDR3 DNA: TGTGCCAGCTCTCAAAGAGGGGGCGATGGAAACACCATATATTTT. The chain joins TRBV18 to TRBJ1-3; 7 bases agree with TRBD1. The germline CDR1 and CDR2 sequences are KGHSH and LQKENI. The CDR3 length is 15 residues. J lost 3 bases, V lost 6 bases, and 8 bases had no gene match.

This clone showed up just a few times. The V gene is TRBV9, the J gene TRBJ1-4, with 7 bases that match TRBD1. Germline lookup yields CDR1 SGDLS and CDR2 YYNGEE. This CDR3 contains 14 residues. V shed 4 bases and J 5 bases; nucleotides not matched to a gene: 5. The CDR3 sequence: CASSFDRENEKLFF. The DNA of the CDR3 is TGTGCCAGCAGCTTTGACAGGGAAAATGAAAAACTGTTTTTT.

The chain couples TRBV28 to TRBJ1-5, with TRBD1 as a possible D gene (6 bases). The CDR3 totals 15 residues. From germline, CDR1 is MDHEN and CDR2 SYDVKM. V gave up 5 bases and J gave up 0 bases, with 11 bases separating them. CDR3 sequence: CASSLRTDSNQPQHF. For the CDR3, the DNA is TGTGCCAGCAGTCTTAGGACAGATAGCAATCAGCCCCAGCATTTT.

The chain recombines TRBV9 with TRBJ2-5; 7 bases agree with TRBD2. The CDR3 runs 15 residues. With V trimmed by 3 bases and J by 5 bases, 10 bases remained unmatched. Germline CDR1 is SGDLS and CDR2 is YYNGEE. In nucleotides, the CDR3 is TGTGCCAGCAGCGGATCGGGGAGGGATACGGAGACCCAGTACTTC. It yields the protein CASSGSGRDTETQYF.

The chain carries TRBV6-1 and TRBJ2-2; D remains unclear. The CDR3 is 12 amino acids. CDR1 is MNHNS and CDR2 is SASEGT in the germline V gene. The V and J ends lost 1 base and 7 bases respectively, with 4 bases between them. The CDR3 loop reads CASSEVRGELFF. The CDR3, as DNA: TGTGCCAGCAGTGAAGTCCGCGGGGAGCTGTTTTTT.

The chain is built from TRBV15 and TRBJ2-5, with 7 nucleotides matching TRBD1. With 6 bases clipped from V and 1 base from J, the junction kept 11 bases outside the gene matches. Germline assignment: CDR1 LNHNV and CDR2 YYDKDF (reference sequence). The CDR3 has 16 residues. The CDR3 here is CATSLGDRAFQETQYF. DNA of the CDR3: TGTGCCACCAGTTTAGGAGACAGGGCGTTCCAAGAGACCCAGTACTTC.

The chain employs TRBV7-2 and TRBJ1-3; 7 nucleotides align to TRBD1. V gave up 5 bases and J gave up 3 bases; unmatched junction bases: 4. The CDR3 is 14 residues long. Germline CDR1 is SGHTA and CDR2 is FQGNSA. The CDR3 loop reads CASSVTGDGNTIYF. The DNA for the CDR3 is TGTGCCAGCAGCGTAACAGGGGATGGAAACACCATATATTTT.

CDR3 in amino acids: CASSRYRGQAETQYF. CDR3 sequence (DNA): TGTGCCAGCAGCAGATACAGGGGGCAGGCGGAGACCCAGTACTTC. The genes are TRBV2 and TRBJ2-5; 9 nucleotides align to TRBD1. V lost 6 bases and J lost 5; bases outside the gene matches: 10. Germline V gene lookup returns CDR1 SNHLY and CDR2 FYNNEI. The CDR3 has 15 amino acids.